This T cell receptor beta chain comes out of a study of cytomegalovirus exposure and HLA in healthy donors (TCRdb year 2017). At the level of the whole study: In an earlier analysis of approximately 640 of the donors, 250 to 350 Gb of sequence data and 95 million to 130 million unique TCR beta sequences from 180 million or so T cells were reported. Approximately 300 gigabases of sequencing data and 78 million or so unique TCR sequences were included in an early release covering around 650 HLA-typed donors. Of the roughly 420 genotyped donors, 81% were placed in the genetic ancestry cluster associated with self-reported Caucasian donors. The aim of the study was to test whether cataloging public T cell receptors could identify signatures of past pathogen exposure. The study profiled the T cell repertoires of around 700 subjects by immunosequencing and related them to cytomegalovirus serostatus. Besides the first cohort of around 670 subjects, a separate validation cohort made up of roughly 120 different subjects was used. To predict cytomegalovirus infection status, the study combined high-throughput TCR immunosequencing, statistical association of individual TCRs with disease status, and machine learning. A later analysis re-examined previously published TCR beta repertoires from just over 650 donors and added high-resolution HLA genotyping to investigate patterns of TCR occurrence. Rather than drawing on any new phenotypic data, the later analysis identified candidate immune exposures from TCR beta sequences and the way those sequences occurred across donors. An earlier analysis of 587 of the donors applied high-throughput TCR beta sequencing to assess whether each TCR beta V gene segment acted as functional or pseudogenic. Donor age, sex, ethnicity and CMV serostatus were compiled alongside the repertoire data. In a later genetic analysis, genome-wide SNP genotypes for about 55% of the 666 donors were used, and that subset was treated as a discovery cohort. All discovery cohort repertoires had been generated on a single sequencing platform. HLA typing included class I and class II loci at four-digit resolution. The number of typed donors differed by locus: about 629-630 for A, B, C, DRB1 and DQB1; 522 for DQA1; 600 to 610 for DPA1; and 400 to 480 for DPB1. A few DR-DQ haplotypes were handled as single units for association and clustering because linkage in the cohort was strong. Across about 380 genotyped donors of the cohort, an average of about 250,000 unique TCR beta nucleotide sequences per donor were sequenced, and approximately 17% of those sequences were non-productive. Beyond this particular receptor, the publication reports: In a later analysis, most CMV-associated TCR beta chains were found to appear HLA-restricted, with HLA associations seemingly driven largely by CMV exposure. Compared with equally common non-associated chains, HLA-associated TCR beta chains in a later analysis were more clonally expanded and had lower generation probabilities. Specific HLA alleles were associated with more than 15,000 TCR beta sequences at a false discovery rate of 0.05 in a later analysis. Immune exposure information for the cohort was limited to CMV serostatus. A later analysis reported that several top co-occurrence clusters appeared linked to parvovirus B19, influenza, CMV and Epstein-Barr virus. Three of the identified cytomegalovirus-associated TCR beta chains were confirmed in vitro to be specific for cytomegalovirus antigens. The sequencing pipeline was judged likely to have produced a cluster of highly shared sequence variants as a technical artifact. In the study, approximately 160 TCR beta chains were listed as associated with cytomegalovirus. The authors suggested that the approach could potentially be extended to other disease states and immunological phenotypes. Because counts were too low, seventeen rarely observed V segments, including chromosome 9 orphons, were excluded from the earlier analysis of roughly 580 of the donors. While some public TCRs were present in many individuals, most TCR sequences turned up only very rarely across donors. Sequencing depth was assumed to be roughly uniform across donors in the presence/absence analyses, though that assumption may not hold. In a later genetic analysis, a missense DCLRE1C variant was associated with V-gene and J-gene trimming of TCR beta chains, and the association was replicated in an independent cohort. A later analysis found that TCR association rates varied across HLA loci, with DRB1 alleles showing the most associated TCRs and HLA-C alleles the fewest. A further reported finding was that TCR beta sequences accurately predicted the HLA-A and HLA-B alleles for most subjects in the first cohort. Correlated functional status among segregating V segments might be attributable to linkage disequilibrium, but an unknown experimental factor could not be ruled out. The cohort was sequenced for TCR beta chains only, and without alpha or paired-chain data the features that could be detected were limited. Compared with the approximately 710-donor mean, donors in an Asian-associated ancestry cluster had fewer N-insertions in productive TCRs, according to a later genetic analysis. The classifier was reported to diagnose cytomegalovirus status with high specificity and sensitivity in both the original cohort and the validation cohort. An earlier analysis of approximately 500 of the donors showed that most TCR beta V segments appeared in productive rearrangements either about 87% or about 30% of the time, which broadly matched IMGT annotations. When HLA alleles, especially DR and DQ, strongly co-occurred, attributing TCR associations to individual alleles was difficult. HLA typing was unavailable for some donors at each locus, so association tests used only the typed subset.

The cohort comprised hundreds of healthy bone marrow donors. All cohort members were sampled while nominally healthy, although unrecorded immune exposures were likely present. The donor was CMV seronegative and was included in the group of about 400 seronegative cohort members. Every donor gave a peripheral blood sample, and the peripheral blood mononuclear cells from that sample were used for TCR beta sequencing. Genomic DNA extraction from the blood cell samples was performed with the Qiagen DNeasy Blood Extraction Kit. Concerning this clone: Its antigen is unknown. No base qualities exist here, and no much larger clone lies one base off it.

The library relied on the immunoSEQ multiplex PCR assay. A mixture of 60 forward primers for TCR Vbeta segments and 13 reverse primers for TCR Jbeta segments was used in the multiplex PCR. Amplification of the CDR3 region of rearranged TCR beta genes was performed with a multiplex PCR assay on genomic DNA. On the Illumina HiSeq System, the amplified TCR beta libraries were sequenced as 87-base-pair reads. In the original analysis: Across the 600 to 700 repertoires, a later analysis counted tens of millions of unique TCR beta chains, approximately 10 million of which were shared by at least two donors. A nearest-neighbor algorithm error-corrected the raw reads and collapsed the reads into unique sequences, merging closely related sequences to remove PCR and sequencing errors. CDR3 sequences were aligned to IMGT reference sequences to assign V, D and J gene segments. For a sequence to be retained, a match of at least six nucleotides was required to both a V gene segment and a J gene segment. A rearrangement counted as productive if the CDR3 had no stop codons and remained in frame with V and J, and every other rearrangement counted as non-productive. CDR3 was defined according to IMGT convention as the region running from the second conserved V-encoded cysteine to the conserved J-encoded phenylalanine. The earlier analysis of 500 to 650 of the donors excluded any sequence lacking an unambiguous match to a single V gene segment. In an earlier analysis of 587 of the donors, V segments were called functional above 56.7% productive rearrangements and were called segregating when the between-donor standard deviation exceeded 5%. A statistical classification framework was built to diagnose cytomegalovirus status from the catalog of TCR beta chain sequences. A later analysis assigned V and J genes by comparing TCR nucleotide sequences with IMGT/GENE-DB human TR gene sequences. A later analysis assigned CDR3 sequences and most-parsimonious VDJ recombination scenarios with the TCRdist pipeline. In a later analysis, every TCR beta chain was defined by the combination of its CDR3 amino acid sequence and its V-gene family, and reads without a unique V-gene family were dropped. A later analysis removed roughly 590 highly shared, low-generation-probability nucleotide sequences to deal with suspected cross-contamination and a sequencing artifact. A later analysis calculated a clonal expansion index for each public chain from normalized within-repertoire ranks of inferred template counts. In a later analysis, generation probabilities were computed using a VDJ recombination model fitted to out-of-frame rearrangements, and the results were checked against IGoR. Hypergeometric tests were used in a later analysis to score TCR-TCR, TCR-HLA and TCR-CMV co-occurrence, with a repertoire-size bias correction applied to the TCR pairs. To estimate false discovery rates, a later analysis permuted the HLA or CMV assignments 20 times. In a later analysis, co-occurring TCRs were grouped using DBSCAN, and TCRdist sequence similarity was added for clustering within HLA-allele-positive subsets. Repertoires with fewer than 30,000 or more than 120,000 public chains, plus five repertoires with anomalous nucleotide sharing, were excluded from co-occurrence clustering. TCRdb mirrors the immuneACCESS table, restricted to in-frame sequences. Some clones are absent from its copies; in checked studies, under half trace to an unresolved V gene, and the reason for the others is unknown. The V and J calls and the clone size are those of that table, but D and trimming were determined from the DNA. The sample includes under 200,000 clones, with less than 80% observed a single time. The ten largest clonotypes hold 4.3% of the sample.

This receptor was taken from a man between 40 and 49 years old in good health and CMV-seronegative. The sample taken for sequencing was PBMCs.

The DNA reads as follows: TGTGCCAGCAGCCCGCGGTTTCGGGGGGGGGAGACCCAGTACTTC. This gives the protein CASSPRFRGGETQYF. The chain was built from TRBV5-6 and TRBJ2-5, with 8 bases in between that match TRBD2. Including the terminal cysteine and phenylalanine, the CDR3 comprises 15 residues. Only the CDR3 DNA stays, 45 bases, in frame from base 1. From the germline V gene, CDR1 is SGHDT and CDR2 is YYEEEE. V is pruned by 4 bases and J by 5 bases, leaving 10 bases of the junction without a gene match.